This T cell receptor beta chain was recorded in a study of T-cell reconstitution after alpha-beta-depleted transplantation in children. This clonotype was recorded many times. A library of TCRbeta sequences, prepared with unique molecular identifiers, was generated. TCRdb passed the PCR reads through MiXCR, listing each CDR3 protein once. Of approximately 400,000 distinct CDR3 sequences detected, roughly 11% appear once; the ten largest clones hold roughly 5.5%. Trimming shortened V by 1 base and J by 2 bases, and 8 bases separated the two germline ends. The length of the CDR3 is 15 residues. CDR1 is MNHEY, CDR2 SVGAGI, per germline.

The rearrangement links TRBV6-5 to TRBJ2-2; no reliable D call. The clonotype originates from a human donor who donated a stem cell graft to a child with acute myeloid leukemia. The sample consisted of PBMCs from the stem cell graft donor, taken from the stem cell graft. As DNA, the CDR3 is TGTGCCAGCAGTTACTTACTCGACAACACCGGGGAGCTGTTTTTT. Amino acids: CASSYLLDNTGELFF.